This TCR beta chain is drawn from a study of T-cell memory formation after mild COVID-19 (TCRdb year 2021). Regarding the research as a whole: Most TCR sequence clusters were specific to one of the two donors. In a couple of donors, T-cell clones that expanded and contracted after mild COVID-19 were tracked by sequencing TCRalpha and TCRbeta repertoires over time. Two young, previously healthy adult volunteers made up the cohort, one male and one female. What the work shows at the level of the full study, not this receptor alone: Clones that contracted from day 15 to 85 showed balanced CD4/CD8 phenotypes, whereas a second wave of clones that expanded from day 15 to 37 leaned towards CD4+. The detection of some responding clones in pre-infection memory suggests that pre-existing cross-reactive memory T cells joined the SARS-CoV-2 response. Contracting CD4+ clones were found mainly in CM and EM memory subsets, while CD8+ clones were enriched in EMRA. Whether the second-wave clones peaking on day 37 were SARS-CoV-2 specific was not confirmed. Only two mild cases were covered by the study, and larger cohorts that include severe cases with pre-infection samples were considered necessary.

The CDR3 starts with the cysteine, ends with the phenylalanine, and has 15 residues. Here the CDR3 DNA is all that survives: 45 bases in frame from base 1. CDR1 and CDR2, looked up from the germline V gene, are SQVTM and ANQGSEA. V is reduced by 8 bases and J by 0 bases, leaving a spacing of 19 bases between them. Ficoll-Paque density gradient centrifugation was used to isolate PBMCs. These reads were obtained on an Illumina NovaSeq 6000. TCRalpha and TCRbeta cDNA libraries were built by 5'RACE with constant-segment primers, adding sample barcodes and unique molecular identifiers. RNA was extracted from every sample with Trizol reagent. Library amplification was performed in two PCR steps, and a second sample barcode and Illumina TruSeq adapters were introduced in the second step. Sequencing of libraries was performed on an Illumina NovaSeq with 2 x 150 bp paired-end reads. The source study handled its data this way. The reads were demultiplexed and collapsed into UMI-guided consensus sequences using migec v1.2.7. Using mixcr v2.1.11, the UMI consensuses were aligned to TRA and TRB V and J templates and assembled into clonotypes. A clonotype was counted as expanded or contracted only if both edgeR and NoisET called the change significant, with noise models trained on biological replicates. For edgeR calls, the thresholds were a false discovery rate-adjusted p below 0.01 and a log2 fold-change of 1. As an exploratory analysis of dynamics, max-normalized trajectories of the 1000 most abundant clonotypes were examined with PCA combined with hierarchical clustering. Each responding clone was given a CD4 or CD8 phenotype based on the CD4+ and CD8+ repertoires, which had been sequenced separately. TCRdb took the public reads, trimmed them with fastp at Q25, ran MiXCR for clone calling and kept in-frame beta chains. Each entry merges the rows of one CDR3 protein and shows their most common DNA and genes. TCRdb, rather than the study authors, made the V and J calls. The sample has 50,000 or so distinct CDR3 sequences on record, 12% of them singletons. The ten largest clones add up to about 22% of the sample.

This clonotype appeared many times. Its antigen specificity is not known. No quality values exist for individual bases; no much larger clone is one base distant. The sequenced material came from PBMCs or a T cell subset sorted from them (not recorded which). Rearrangement joined TRBV29-1 to TRBJ1-1; the D gene is possibly TRBD1, with 5 bases matching. The TCR comes from a man between 18 and 35 years old who had mild COVID-19 (a few samples of this study predate the infection). The sample titles of this study are shuffled in the database, so cell type and time point are left out; the donor was told from shared clones. The CDR3 protein is CSTRAGWGMNTEAFF. The nucleotide sequence reads TGCAGCACGAGGGCTGGATGGGGGATGAACACTGAAGCTTTCTTT.